A selection of T cell receptor beta chains follows, all from one sample in a study of cytomegalovirus exposure and HLA in healthy donors. The repertoire was sequenced with immunoSEQ multiplex PCR; TCRdb's copy has only in-frame clones and lacks some. The sample holds roughly 150,000 clones, just under 90% seen once. Sequencing was done on a sample of PBMCs. The origin of the receptors is a man between 18 and 29 years old in good health and CMV-seropositive. Each CDR3 is given with its conserved first and last residue. The D gene is left open where the match is weak. Expanded clones are given a class, and other clones once, few, many or no size at all.

J gene,V gene,D gene,clone size,CDR3 protein,CDR3 DNA
TRBJ1-1,TRBV19,.,.,CASSMAAGNTEAFF,TGTGCCAGTAGTATGGCCGCAGGAAACACTGAAGCTTTCTTT
TRBJ2-3,TRBV9,.,.,CASSVSLSTDTQYF,TGTGCCAGCAGCGTATCCCTTAGCACAGATACGCAGTATTTT
TRBJ2-5,TRBV9,.,.,CASSVGAEHQETQYF,TGTGCCAGCAGCGTAGGGGCAGAGCACCAAGAGACCCAGTACTTC
TRBJ2-5,TRBV29-1,TRBD2,.,CSVEERVGRPYQETQYF,TGCAGCGTTGAAGAACGGGTCGGGAGGCCGTACCAAGAGACCCAGTACTTC
TRBJ2-5,TRBV2,TRBD1,.,CASSGRRQGAETQYF,TGTGCCAGCAGTGGTCGGCGGCAGGGGGCGGAGACCCAGTACTTC
TRBJ2-2,TRBV30,.,.,CAWRLAGNTGELFF,TGTGCCTGGAGGCTTGCAGGGAACACCGGGGAGCTGTTTTTT
TRBJ2-7,TRBV10-3,.,few,CAISESRLEQYF,TGTGCCATCAGTGAGTCTCGGTTAGAGCAGTACTTC
TRBJ2-7,TRBV5-1,TRBD1,many,CASSSGTGGQEQYF,TGCGCCAGCAGCTCCGGGACAGGGGGCCAGGAGCAGTACTTC
TRBJ2-1,TRBV30,TRBD1,.,CASQRRGHNEQFF,TGTGCCTCCCAGCGTAGGGGGCATAATGAGCAGTTCTTC
TRBJ1-2,TRBV7-2,.,.,CASSLRGSYGYTF,TGTGCCAGCAGCTTACGGGGGAGTTATGGCTACACCTTC
TRBJ2-1,TRBV28,TRBD2,.,CASSSTSGRHYNEQFF,TGTGCCAGCAGTTCGACTAGCGGGAGGCACTACAATGAGCAGTTCTTC
TRBJ2-5,TRBV4-1,.,.,CASSHPGEWETQYF,TGCGCCAGCAGCCACCCCGGGGAGTGGGAGACCCAGTACTTC
TRBJ2-2,TRBV6-4,TRBD2,.,CASSDSSGSGVGELFF,TGTGCCAGCAGTGACTCAAGCGGGAGTGGGGTCGGGGAGCTGTTTTTT
TRBJ2-6,TRBV18,TRBD1,.,CASSPGTGTGANVLTF,TGTGCCAGCTCACCTGGGACAGGGACCGGGGCCAACGTCCTGACTTTC